A single sample is the source of the 20 T cell receptor beta chains below, sequenced in a study of a mutant IDH1 vaccine in newly diagnosed glioma. The method was immunoSEQ multiplex PCR; TCRdb's version includes in-frame clones alone and lacks a portion of them. The table has just under 95,000 clones, around four fifths seen once; the top ten hold roughly 7%. The time point: baseline, week 1 (first vaccination visit). Treatment indicated: pre-vaccination baseline after standard-of-care therapy. The sample consisted of PBMCs, taken from a glioma patient treated with radiotherapy, temozolomide or both. The receptor set was obtained from a man aged 40-49 years with glioma.

A few counts support this clone. The DNA of the CDR3 is TGCAGCGTTGGTGAGAATAGCAATCAGCCCCAGCATTTT. Encoded protein: CSVGENSNQPQHF. The gene calls are TRBV29-1 and TRBJ1-5; the D is unclear. The CDR3 has 13 amino acids. V lost 4 bases and J lost 0, with 7 bases in between. Germline V gene lookup returns CDR1 SQVTM and CDR2 ANQGSEA.

The J gene is TRBJ2-7, the V gene TRBV2, with TRBD2 matching over 10 bases. V lost 2 bases and J lost 7; bases outside the gene matches: 8. Germline lookup yields CDR1 SNHLY and CDR2 FYNNEI. CDR3 length: 15 amino acids. CDR3 DNA sequence: TGTGCCAGCAGTGAAACGGTCCTAGCGGGAGATGAGCAGTACTTC. Amino acids: CASSETVLAGDEQYF. The whole variable domain, filled in from reference TRBV2 and TRBJ2-7, reads EPEVTQTPSHQVTQMGQEVILRCVPISNHLYFYWYRQILGQKVEFLVSFYNNEISEKSEIFDDQFSVERPDGSNFTLKIRSTKLEDSAMYFCASSETVLAGDEQYFGPGTRLTVT.

V is TRBV7-9 and J is TRBJ1-6; tentative D call: TRBD1 (5 bases). Per germline, CDR1 SEHNR and CDR2 FQNEAQ (reference sequence). The CDR3 loop spans 14 amino acids. With 5 bases removed from V and 6 bases from J, the gap between germline ends came to 11 bases. CDR3 nucleotide sequence: TGTGCCAGCAGCGGCGGGGCGGGTAATTCACCCCTCCACTTT. Its protein is CASSGGAGNSPLHF. Based on the CDR3 plus reference TRBV7-9 and TRBJ1-6, the full variable domain is DTGVSQNPRHKITKRGQNVTFRCDPISEHNRLYWYRQTLGQGPEFLTYFQNEAQLEKSRLLSDRFSAERPKGSFSTLEIQRTEQGDSAMYLCASSGGAGNSPLHFGNGTRLTVT.

This chain connects TRBV7-9 to TRBJ1-4, with D possibly matching TRBD1 (5 bases). This CDR3 spans 16 amino acids. The germline CDR1 and CDR2 sequences are SEHNR and FQNEAQ (reference sequence). The V and J ends lost 2 bases and 5 bases respectively, with 15 bases between them. CDR3 in DNA: TGTGCCAGCAGCTTATTGGGGACTCATACGAATGAAAAACTGTTTTTT. Protein: CASSLLGTHTNEKLFF.

The chain employs TRBV7-2 and TRBJ1-5, with a weak D call TRBD1 (6 bases). Germline V CDR1 and CDR2: SGHTA, FQGNSA. CDR3 length: 15 residues. V was trimmed by 2 bases and J by 6 bases, leaving 14 bases between them. In DNA form, the CDR3 reads TGTGCCAGCAGCTTATTACAGGGAATCGGTCAGCCCCAGCATTTT. Residues: CASSLLQGIGQPQHF.

The rearrangement links TRBV19 to TRBJ1-4; a possible D gene is TRBD1 (5 bases). This CDR3 contains 14 residues. The V end lost 7 bases, the J end lost 4 bases, and 13 bases lay between the germline ends. CDR1 is LNHDA and CDR2 is SQIVND in the germline V gene (reference sequence). This CDR3 reads CASNGGPGNEKLFF. The DNA for the CDR3 is TGTGCCAGTAACGGGGGTCCCGGTAATGAAAAACTGTTTTTT.

The rearrangement joins TRBV7-9 to TRBJ2-5; 8 bases agree with TRBD1. Germline V gene sequence: CDR1 SEHNR, CDR2 FQNEAQ (reference sequence). Trimming took 1 base from V and 1 from J; bases not matched to a gene: 2. This CDR3 spans 15 amino acids. CDR3 loop: CASSLVDRAQETQYF. The CDR3 DNA is TGTGCCAGCAGCTTAGTGGACAGGGCCCAAGAGACCCAGTACTTC.

The gene calls are TRBV4-3 and TRBJ1-4; TRBD1 matches at 7 bases. Germline CDR1 reads LGHNA; CDR2 reads YSLEER. Trimming removed 3 bases from V and 1 base from J; junction bases left unmatched: 11. The CDR3 extends over 18 amino acids. The CDR3 sequence: CASSHDPAGGVTNEKLFF. In DNA form, the CDR3 reads TGCGCCAGCAGCCACGACCCGGCAGGGGGGGTAACTAATGAAAAACTGTTTTTT.

V usage is TRBV28 and J usage is TRBJ2-1, with D perhaps matching TRBD2 (6 bases). Germline V gene data show CDR1 as MDHEN and CDR2 as SYDVKM. Trimming stripped 4 bases from V and 7 bases from J, with 17 bases between. This CDR3 has 15 residues. In nucleotides, the CDR3 is TGTGCCAGCAGTTCCCCCAGGAGGGGACTGAATGAGCAGTTCTTC. It codes for CASSSPRRGLNEQFF.

The CDR3 is CARGLAGGPLNEQFF. CDR3 DNA: TGTGCCAGAGGACTAGCGGGGGGGCCGTTAAATGAGCAGTTCTTC. This chain uses TRBV6-4 with TRBJ2-1, with 15 bases that match TRBD2. Germline V gene sequence: CDR1 MRHNA, CDR2 SNTAGT. The CDR3 runs to 15 residues. J gave up 7 bases and V 9 bases, and 7 bases lay outside the gene matches.

The V and J genes are TRBV5-1 and TRBJ1-2, with D unresolved. CDR1 and CDR2 from the germline V gene are SGHRS and YFSETQ. This CDR3 comprises 14 residues. V was shortened by 0 bases and J by 3 bases, with 9 bases between the two germline ends. CDR3 nucleotide sequence: TGCGCCAGCAGCTTGGCTAGGCAGGACTATGGCTACACCTTC. This sequence encodes CASSLARQDYGYTF.

The J gene is TRBJ2-7, the V gene TRBV5-6; 7 bases are a match to TRBD1. Trimming removed 0 bases from V and 3 bases from J; junction bases left unmatched: 9. The germline V gene encodes CDR1 SGHDT and CDR2 YYEEEE. This CDR3 region has 16 residues. Here the CDR3 reads CASSLGQGTSHYEQYF. CDR3 sequence (DNA): TGTGCCAGCAGCTTGGGACAGGGAACTTCCCACTACGAGCAGTACTTC.

This sequence joins TRBV5-1 and TRBJ1-3, with 11 bases matching TRBD1. The CDR3 covers 17 residues. Per germline, CDR1 SGHRS and CDR2 YFSETQ. The trim removed 3 bases at V and 7 bases at J, leaving 12 bases unmatched. The CDR3 DNA is TGCGCCAGCAGCTCCGGACCGGGACAGGGGGTTGGGAACACCATATATTTT. Its translation is CASSSGPGQGVGNTIYF. Complete variable domain (other parts from reference TRBV5-1 and TRBJ1-3): KAGVTQTPRYLIKTRGQQVTLSCSPISGHRSVSWYQQTPGQGLQFLFEYFSETQRNKGNFPGRFSGRQFSNSRSEMNVSTLELGDSALYLCASSSGPGQGVGNTIYFGEGSWLTVV.

V usage is TRBV28 and J usage is TRBJ1-2; possibly TRBD1 for D (6 bases). This CDR3 has 14 residues. Trimming removed 7 bases from V and 8 bases from J, with 20 bases in between. The germline CDR1 and CDR2 sequences are MDHEN and SYDVKM. The CDR3 coding sequence is TGTGCCAGCACCCTACGGGGGCCGCCACGGGGCTACACCTTC. Its protein is CASTLRGPPRGYTF.

This clone was recorded once. The chain uses TRBV20-1 and TRBJ1-1; maybe TRBD1 (6 bases). Germline lookup yields CDR1 DFQATT and CDR2 SNEGSKA (reference sequence). The length of the CDR3 is 11 residues. CDR3 DNA sequence: TGCGCAGGGGTCATGAACACTGAAGCTTTCTTT. Translating it yields CAGVMNTEAFF.

V usage is TRBV30 and J usage is TRBJ2-2, with D unresolved. The V gene lost 3 bases and the J gene lost 5 bases, with 7 bases spanning the gap. Germline lookup yields CDR1 GTSNPN and CDR2 SVGIG (reference sequence). The CDR3 is 12 amino acids. DNA for the CDR3: TGTGCCTGGAGCTCAACAACCGGGGAGCTGTTTTTT. Amino acids: CAWSSTTGELFF.

There are a few counts of this clone. This chain uses TRBV6-6 with TRBJ1-6; 7 bases align to TRBD1. The germline V gene has CDR1 MNHNY and CDR2 SVGAGI (reference sequence). CDR3 size: 15 residues. Losses at the gene ends were 4 bases for V and 10 bases for J; bases not matched to a gene: 10. The CDR3 spells CASSSQRQGRSPLHF. The CDR3 DNA reads as TGTGCCAGCAGTTCCCAACGACAGGGAAGGTCACCCCTCCACTTT.

The chain combines TRBV4-2 with TRBJ2-5; no firm D call. The germline CDR1 and CDR2 sequences are LGHNA and YNFKEQ. The CDR3 runs to 15 residues. V shed 0 bases and J shed 0 bases, with 8 bases lying between them. CDR3: CASSQDNGNQETQYF. DNA for the CDR3: TGTGCCAGCAGCCAAGATAACGGCAACCAAGAGACCCAGTACTTC.

Notes on this clone: One end of the junction is discordant with germline, which a read error may explain. The genes are TRBV28 and TRBJ2-3; D possibly corresponds to TRBD1 (5 bases). This CDR3 contains 15 residues. Germline V lookup: CDR1 MDHEN, CDR2 SYDVKM. CDR3 sequence reads: CASRPVAGKTDMQYF. CDR3 nucleotides: TGTGCCAGCAGGCCCGTGGCAGGGAAGACAGATATGCAGTATTTT.

The chain has TRBV5-1 and TRBJ2-7, with D possibly matching TRBD1 (5 bases). Germline V CDR1 and CDR2: SGHRS, YFSETQ. V was cut by 0 bases and J by 6 bases, with 10 bases left in between. The CDR3 spans 13 residues. CDR3 DNA sequence: TGCGCCAGCAGCTTGGCAGGGCGTTCCGAGCAGTACTTC. It codes for CASSLAGRSEQYF.